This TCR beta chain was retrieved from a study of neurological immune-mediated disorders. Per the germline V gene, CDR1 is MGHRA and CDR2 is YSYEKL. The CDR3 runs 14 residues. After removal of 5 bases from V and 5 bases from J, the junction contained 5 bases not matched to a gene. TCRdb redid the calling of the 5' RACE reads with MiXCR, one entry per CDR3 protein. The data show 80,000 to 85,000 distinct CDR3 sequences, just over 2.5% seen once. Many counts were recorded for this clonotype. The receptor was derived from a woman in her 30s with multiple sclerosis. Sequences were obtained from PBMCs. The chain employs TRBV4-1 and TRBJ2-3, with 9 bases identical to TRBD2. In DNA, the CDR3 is TGCGCCAGCAGCTATCGACTAGCGGAAGATACGCAGTATTTT. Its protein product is CASSYRLAEDTQYF.